Listed here are 32 T cell receptor beta chains from one sample, sequenced in a study of early T cells in non-severe SARS-CoV-2 infection. One entry per CDR3 protein results from TCRdb running MiXCR on the 5' RACE reads. This sample carries 20,000 to 25,000 distinct CDR3 sequences, about 4.5% of them seen once, and the ten largest clones take approximately 15%. The specimen sequenced was whole blood. These receptors were obtained from an adult who was a healthcare worker with PCR-confirmed SARS-CoV-2 infection or an uninfected control (not recorded which).

Ten or more counts support this clonotype. The J gene is TRBJ1-2, the V gene TRBV13; no firm D call. Germline loops: CDR1 PRHDT, CDR2 FYEKMQ (reference sequence). The ends were cut back, 4 bases at V and 4 bases at J, with 10 bases in the middle. CDR3 length: 13 residues. The CDR3 DNA reads as TGTGCCAGCAGCTCCGACGGATCCTATGGCTACACCTTC. Residues: CASSSDGSYGYTF. Full variable domain (remainder filled in from reference TRBV13 and TRBJ1-2): AAGVIQSPRHLIKEKRETATLKCYPIPRHDTVYWYQQGPGQDPQFLISFYEKMQSDKGSIPDRFSAQQFSDYHSELNMSSLELGDSALYFCASSSDGSYGYTFGSGTRLTVV.

The chain combines TRBV11-3 with TRBJ2-3; possible D gene TRBD2, 7 bases. V lost 5 bases and J 6 bases, leaving 15 bases between the germline ends. In germline, CDR1 is SGHNT, CDR2 YENEEA. CDR3 length: 14 amino acids. CDR3 protein: CASSRGAIRDTQYF. In DNA, the CDR3 is TGTGCCAGCAGCCGGGGGGCTATAAGGGATACGCAGTATTTT.

This clonotype turned up a few times. The chain carries TRBV12-3 or TRBV12-4 and TRBJ1-1; 7 bases match TRBD1. Unmatched junction bases numbered 0, after V lost 1 base and J lost 1 base. This CDR3 is built from 14 residues. Written as DNA, the CDR3 is TGTGCCAGCAGTTTAGGGACAGGGAACACTGAAGCTTTCTTT. Amino acids: CASSLGTGNTEAFF.

This clonotype has at least ten counts. V gene TRBV6-2 or TRBV6-3 combines with J gene TRBJ1-5; 7 nucleotides line up with TRBD1. The CDR3 loop spans 16 amino acids. Germline V gene lookup returns CDR1 MNHEY and CDR2 SVGEGT. V trimming: 7 bases; J trimming: 1 base; junction bases outside the gene matches: 10. The CDR3 DNA follows: TGTGCCAGCACCGAGACAGGGCATACAAGCAATCAGCCCCAGCATTTT. This sequence encodes CASTETGHTSNQPQHF.

Ten or more counts support this clonotype. The V gene is TRBV6-2 or TRBV6-3, the J gene TRBJ1-1; D is undetermined. This CDR3 is built from 15 residues. Trimming removed 0 bases from V and 4 bases from J, with 12 bases in between. CDR1 and CDR2 (germline): MNHEY, SVGEGT. DNA for the CDR3: TGTGCCAGCAGTTACTCGGGCCGGGGAAGCACTGAAGCTTTCTTT. Encoded protein: CASSYSGRGSTEAFF.

The chain has TRBV18 and TRBJ2-1; D remains ambiguous. Trimming took 4 bases from V and 5 from J, leaving 12 bases between them. The CDR3 has 14 amino acids. Germline V gives CDR1 KGHSH, CDR2 LQKENI. The CDR3 spells CASSRSWENNEQFF. The CDR3 nucleotides read TGTGCCAGCTCACGTTCATGGGAAAACAATGAGCAGTTCTTC.

This clonotype was seen repeatedly, ten times or more. This chain connects TRBV6-2 or TRBV6-3 to TRBJ2-5, with 8 bases fitting TRBD2. CDR3 length equals 12 residues. Trimming cost V 11 bases and J 3 bases; bases outside gene matches: 5. CDR1 is MNHEY, CDR2 SVGEGT, per germline. Here the CDR3 reads CAAHSGEETQYF. The CDR3, as DNA: TGTGCCGCTCATAGCGGGGAAGAGACCCAGTACTTC.

By sample fraction, this clonotype is medium-sized. This sequence joins TRBV7-6 and TRBJ1-6; D gene uncertain. Trimming left V 5 bases short and J 0 bases short, with 14 bases between. This CDR3 has 17 amino acids. CDR1 and CDR2 (germline): SGHVS, FNYEAQ. The CDR3 nucleotides read TGTGCCAGCAGCCCCCTAGGGATGGGCTCCTATAATTCACCCCTCCACTTT. This translates into CASSPLGMGSYNSPLHF.

This clonotype was seen ten or more times. The chain combines TRBV3-1 with TRBJ2-5; 10 bases are shared with TRBD2. V trimming: 1 base; J trimming: 5 bases; junction bases outside the gene matches: 7. The CDR3 sequence is 16 residues long. From germline, CDR1 is LGHDT and CDR2 YNNKEL (reference sequence). The CDR3 spells CASSQASGGASETQYF. The CDR3 nucleotides read TGTGCCAGCAGCCAAGCGAGCGGGGGGGCTTCGGAGACCCAGTACTTC.

This clonotype was counted many times. The V gene is TRBV7-3, the J gene TRBJ2-7; maybe TRBD1 (5 bases). CDR3 length: 14 residues. Trimming pared 3 bases from V and 1 base from J, leaving 10 bases between. The V gene's germline CDR1 is SGHTA and CDR2 FQGTGA. The CDR3 loop reads CASSFGAPSYEQYF. In DNA, the CDR3 is TGTGCCAGCAGCTTTGGGGCGCCTTCCTACGAGCAGTACTTC.

In this sample, this clonotype turned up many times. The chain couples TRBV6-2 or TRBV6-3 to TRBJ2-7, with D unresolved. Trimming took off 7 bases at V and 1 base at J, with 14 bases between the two ends. The CDR3 sequence is 14 residues long. CDR1 and CDR2 from the germline V gene are MNHEY and SVGEGT. CDR3 DNA sequence: TGTGCCAGCAATTCGAGAAGTGGGTCCTACGAGCAGTACTTC. Its translation: CASNSRSGSYEQYF.

This clonotype was counted ten times or more. The genes are TRBV4-1 and TRBJ2-1; TRBD2 aligns across 9 bases. V dropped 3 bases and J dropped 3; count of bases not matched to a gene: 6. This CDR3 has 16 amino acids. CDR1 and CDR2 (germline): MGHRA, YSYEKL. The CDR3 is CASSHYSGGVYNEQFF. In DNA, the CDR3 is TGCGCCAGCAGCCACTATAGCGGGGGCGTCTACAATGAGCAGTTCTTC.

This clonotype was detected ten times or more. The rearrangement joins TRBV7-2 to TRBJ1-6; no definite D call. V was shortened by 3 bases and J by 4 bases, with 7 bases between the two germline ends. Germline V gene sequence: CDR1 SGHTA, CDR2 FQGNSA. This CDR3 region has 14 residues. CDR3: CASSLDGYNSPLHF. The CDR3, as DNA: TGTGCCAGCAGCTTGGACGGTTATAATTCACCCCTCCACTTT.

Ten or more counts support this clonotype. This chain joins TRBV7-8 and TRBJ1-5, with D perhaps matching TRBD1 (5 bases). V lost 7 bases and J 2 bases, leaving 9 bases between the germline ends. This CDR3 is 13 amino acids long. CDR1 is SGHVS and CDR2 is FQNEAQ in the germline V gene. CDR3 DNA sequence: TGTGCCAGCACCTTGGGGGGCAATCAGCCCCAGCATTTT. It yields the protein CASTLGGNQPQHF.

V gene TRBV6-6 combines with J gene TRBJ2-7; D unclear. The CDR3 has 13 amino acids. V dropped 5 bases and J dropped 0 bases, with 8 bases sitting between them. CDR1 and CDR2 (germline): MNHNY, SVGAGI (reference sequence). Written as DNA, the CDR3 is TGTGCCAGCAGTCGCGCTAACTCCTACGAGCAGTACTTC. As protein: CASSRANSYEQYF.

This clonotype was detected many times. This rearrangement joins TRBV4-3 to TRBJ1-1; D call uncertain. Germline loops: CDR1 LGHNA, CDR2 YSLEER. Deletions cut 0 bases from V and 4 bases from J, with 12 bases between. CDR3 length equals 15 residues. The CDR3 coding sequence is TGCGCCAGCAGCCAAGATCATACAGTAGTCACTGAAGCTTTCTTT. This translates into CASSQDHTVVTEAFF.

In this sample, this clonotype turned up a few times. This sequence joins TRBV4-1 and TRBJ2-1, with 8 bases fitting TRBD2. Germline V lookup: CDR1 MGHRA, CDR2 YSYEKL. There are 14 residues in the CDR3. The junction had 2 bases not matched to a gene; V was cut back by 4 bases and J by 3 bases. As DNA, the CDR3 is TGCGCCAGCAGCCTTAGCGGGAACTACAATGAGCAGTTCTTC. Translating it yields CASSLSGNYNEQFF.

This clonotype has at least ten counts. The V gene is TRBV6-1, the J gene TRBJ1-4, with D possibly being TRBD1 (5 bases). CDR1 and CDR2 (germline): MNHNS, SASEGT. V lost 7 bases, J lost 10 bases, and 19 bases lay in between. The CDR3 totals 14 residues. The CDR3 loop is CASNRDRGVGKLFF. The CDR3 coding sequence is TGTGCCAGCAACCGCGATAGAGGGGTTGGAAAACTGTTTTTT.

This clonotype was observed at least ten times. The chain joins TRBV10-1 to TRBJ1-1; a weak D match, TRBD1 (5 bases). Germline CDR1 reads WNHNN; CDR2 reads SYGVQD (reference sequence). This CDR3 has 13 amino acids. V was trimmed by 4 bases and J by 8 bases, leaving 14 bases between them. This chain's CDR3 is CASSGDLGSEAFF. CDR3 in DNA: TGCGCCAGCAGTGGGGACCTCGGATCCGAAGCTTTCTTT.

V and J are TRBV15 and TRBJ2-7; 10 positions match TRBD1. This CDR3 has 16 residues. V shed 0 bases and J 2 bases; nucleotides not matched to a gene: 4. Germline V gives CDR1 LNHNV, CDR2 YYDKDF (reference sequence). In nucleotides, the CDR3 is TGTGCCACCAGCAGAGAAGCCGGGACAGGGGCCTACGAGCAGTACTTC. Translated: CATSREAGTGAYEQYF.

This clonotype was seen ten or more times. J is TRBJ2-7 and V is TRBV11-2; 8 bases align to TRBD2. The junction had 1 base not matched to a gene; V was cut back by 0 bases and J by 3 bases. Germline loops: CDR1 SGHAT, CDR2 FQNNGV. The CDR3 has 14 residues. CDR3 nucleotides: TGTGCCAGCAGCTTAGATGGGACTAGCTACGAGCAGTACTTC. This encodes CASSLDGTSYEQYF. The full variable domain, with the rest looked up from reference TRBV11-2 and TRBJ2-7, is EAGVAQSPRYKIIEKRQSVAFWCNPISGHATLYWYQQILGQGPKLLIQFQNNGVVDDSQLPKDRFSAERLKGVDSTLKIQPAKLEDSAVYLCASSLDGTSYEQYFGPGTRLTVT.

This clonotype came up many times. This chain uses TRBV2 with TRBJ1-5; TRBD1 agrees at 7 bases. Germline CDR1 SNHLY, CDR2 FYNNEI. The CDR3 consists of 13 residues. The V gene end was trimmed by 2 bases and the J gene end by 12 bases; junction bases not matched to a gene: 7. As DNA, the CDR3 is TGTGCCAGCAGTGAACCCTTGAGACAGGGCCAGCATTTT. It yields the protein CASSEPLRQGQHF.

This clonotype was counted a few times. The J gene is TRBJ2-1, the V gene TRBV29-1, with 10 bases fitting TRBD2. The J segment lost 1 base and the V segment lost 7 bases, leaving 13 bases of the junction unmatched. The germline V gene has CDR1 SQVTM and CDR2 ANQGSEA. The CDR3 totals 17 residues. The CDR3 protein is CSAQGLAGGTSYNEQFF. CDR3 nucleotides: TGCAGCGCCCAGGGGTTAGCGGGGGGTACTTCCTACAATGAGCAGTTCTTC.

The chain is built from TRBV7-9 and TRBJ1-1; D is uncertain. Trimming stripped 11 bases from V and 4 bases from J, with 8 bases between. The CDR3 covers 10 residues. Germline-derived CDR1 and CDR2 are SEHNR and FQNEAQ (reference sequence). Here the CDR3 reads CAGSGTEAFF. CDR3 sequence (DNA): TGTGCCGGGTCTGGCACTGAAGCTTTCTTT.

This clonotype was picked up many times. This chain uses TRBV7-2 with TRBJ2-2; D gene ambiguous. CDR1 is SGHTA and CDR2 is FQGNSA in the germline V gene. Deletions cut 5 bases from V and 10 bases from J, with 17 bases between. The CDR3 is 14 residues long. The CDR3 sequence is CASSTSGAVAELFF. For the CDR3, the DNA is TGTGCCAGCAGCACCTCAGGAGCCGTTGCGGAGCTGTTTTTT.

The chain links TRBV6-5 to TRBJ2-7; D is tentatively TRBD1 or TRBD2 (5 bases each). Trimming took 4 bases from V and 3 from J, leaving 13 bases between them. CDR3 length: 14 residues. From germline, CDR1 is MNHEY and CDR2 SVGAGI. This CDR3 is CASSFGTSRYEQYF. DNA of the CDR3: TGTGCCAGCAGTTTCGGGACCAGTCGCTACGAGCAGTACTTC.

By its share, this clonotype is medium-sized (0.01 to 0.1%). The V gene is TRBV6-6, the J gene TRBJ1-2; D not resolved. Per the germline V gene, CDR1 is MNHNY and CDR2 is SVGAGI (reference sequence). V was clipped by 8 bases and J by 0 bases, with 7 bases between them. The CDR3 runs 12 residues. The CDR3 nucleotides are TGTGCCAGCGCGCAGCCTAACTATGGCTACACCTTC. Translated: CASAQPNYGYTF.

This clonotype ranks as medium-sized (0.01 to 0.1%). J is TRBJ1-1 and V is TRBV9; tentatively, D is TRBD1 (5 bases). The CDR3 covers 13 residues. Germline lookup yields CDR1 SGDLS and CDR2 YYNGEE. V lost 4 bases and J 0 bases, leaving 7 bases between the germline ends. The CDR3 loop reads CASSKGVNTEAFF. The CDR3 DNA is TGTGCCAGCAGCAAAGGGGTGAACACTGAAGCTTTCTTT. Full variable domain (missing parts from reference TRBV9 and TRBJ1-1): DSGVTQTPKHLITATGQRVTLRCSPRSGDLSVYWYQQSLDQGLQFLIQYYNGEERAKGNILERFSAQQFPDLHSELNLSSLELGDSALYFCASSKGVNTEAFFGQGTRLTVV.

The rearrangement joins TRBV29-1 to TRBJ1-3; D possibly corresponds to TRBD1 (6 bases). CDR3 length: 13 amino acids. Trimming left V 4 bases short and J 1 base short, with 8 bases between. Germline loops: CDR1 SQVTM, CDR2 ANQGSEA. The CDR3: CSVATGSGNTIYF. The CDR3 bases are TGCAGCGTTGCCACAGGGTCTGGAAACACCATATATTTT.

The J gene is TRBJ2-7, the V gene TRBV5-1; TRBD2 matches at 9 bases. The germline V gene encodes CDR1 SGHRS and CDR2 YFSETQ. The CDR3 covers 15 residues. Trimming cost V 1 base and J 3 bases; bases outside gene matches: 5. CDR3 amino acids: CASSLLAGNDYEQYF. In nucleotides, the CDR3 is TGCGCCAGCAGCTTGCTAGCGGGGAATGACTACGAGCAGTACTTC.

Many counts were recorded for this clonotype. This chain joins TRBV7-8 and TRBJ2-1; 9 positions match TRBD1. The CDR3 is made up of 14 amino acids. Germline values: CDR1 SGHVS, CDR2 FQNEAQ. V lost 2 bases and J lost 8; bases outside the gene matches: 4. The CDR3 is CASSLRDRDDEQFF. CDR3 nucleotides: TGTGCCAGCAGCTTAAGGGACAGGGACGATGAGCAGTTCTTC.

This clonotype was seen repeatedly, ten times or more. The rearrangement links TRBV12-3 or TRBV12-4 to TRBJ1-5, with 8 bases lining up with TRBD1. V shed 5 bases and J 7 bases; nucleotides not matched to a gene: 13. The CDR3 runs 16 residues. CDR3 DNA: TGTGCCAGCAGTACCCGACAGGGGTTTAGTGTGCAGCCCCAGCATTTT. This sequence encodes CASSTRQGFSVQPQHF.